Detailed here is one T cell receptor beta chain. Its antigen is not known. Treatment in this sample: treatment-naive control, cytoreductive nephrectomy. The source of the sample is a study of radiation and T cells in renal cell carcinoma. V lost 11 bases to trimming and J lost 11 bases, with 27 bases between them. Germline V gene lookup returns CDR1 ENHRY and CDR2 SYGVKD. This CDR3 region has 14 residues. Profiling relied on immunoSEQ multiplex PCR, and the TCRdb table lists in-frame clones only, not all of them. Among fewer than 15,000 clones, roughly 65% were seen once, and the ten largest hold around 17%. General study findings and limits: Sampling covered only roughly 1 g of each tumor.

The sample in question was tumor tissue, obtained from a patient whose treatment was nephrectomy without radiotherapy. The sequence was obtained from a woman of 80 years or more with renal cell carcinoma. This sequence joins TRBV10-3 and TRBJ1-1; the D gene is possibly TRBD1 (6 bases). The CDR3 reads CASHGGTNPLGAFF. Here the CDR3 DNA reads TGTGCCTCCCACGGGGGGACAAACCCGTTGGGGGCTTTCTTT.